This T cell receptor (beta chain) was captured by sequencing in a study of shared T cell receptors in the human thymus (dated by TCRdb to the early 2020s). Regarding the study in general: The study examined how self-reactive, shared T-cell receptor alpha chains are generated in the human thymus.

In regard to this clone: Its antigen is not yet known. Base qualities were left out, and no much larger clone turns up one base away.

Library prep was done by the immunoSEQ multiplex PCR assay. TCRdb stores this immuneACCESS table with in-frame sequences only. Part of the clones is absent; in the studies checked, under half of the shortfall reflects unresolved V genes, and no reason is known for the rest. Recorded for this sample are hundreds of thousands of clones; about 87% of them occurred a single time. The ten most abundant clones make up about 0.0094% of the sample. CDR1 is given as WSHSY and CDR2 as SAAADI, both from the germline V gene. V is pruned by 6 bases and J by 3 bases, leaving 10 bases of the junction without a gene match. There are 15 amino acids in the CDR3, from cysteine to phenylalanine inclusive. The DNA shown is the 45-base CDR3, in frame from base 1. Another study also made use of these data, one on human thymus T cells. As that second study puts it: The donors were immunologically healthy infants in Finland who had open corrective cardiac surgery for congenital heart defects. The thymus tissue came from surgical resects taken out during corrective cardiac surgery. Biased V and J gene segment usage appeared to be present in both thymic and peripheral blood repertoires. The related research found that thymic TCR repertoires overlapped highly between unrelated individuals. The study used fewer than ten infant thymus samples plus four related peripheral blood samples to characterize TCR alpha and beta repertoires. Donor ages ranging from roughly 6 to 244 days were recorded, and 5 to 7 male and a couple of female infants were included in the cohort. Thymocytes were freed from the tissue by mechanical means and kept at -70 degrees C as pellets of roughly 8.5-31 million cells. A QIAsymphony instrument was used to extract genomic DNA from frozen cell pellets. TCRB and TCRAD loci were amplified from a standardized quantity of quality-controlled genomic DNA using the immunoSEQ multiplex PCR assay. The V(D)J region was spanned by amplicons of a length sufficient to cover the CDR3 and to identify V and J genes. Amplicon sequencing was performed on an Illumina platform through the commercial immunoSEQ service. Primer bias and sequencing errors were corrected as previously described, and TCRAD and TCRB definitions were based on the IMGT database. immunoSEQ Analyzer 3.0 and VDJTools were used for repertoire analysis, which covered basic statistics, V/J segment usage, diversity estimates, rarefaction and pairwise overlap. To estimate diversity, the Chao1, ChaoE, Efron-Thisted, Shannon and inverse Simpson indices were applied, and diversity was also estimated on datasets down-sampled to the smallest sample. For repertoire overlap, CDR3 nucleotide sequence, V gene and J gene had to match strictly, and clustering was done by Jaccard-based multidimensional scaling. On average, thymus samples gave about 750,000 unique TCRB clonotypes, whereas blood samples gave about 84,000.

The sample taken for sequencing was thymocytes. The receptor was isolated from a boy younger than two with a congenital heart defect. Donor details come from another sample of the same person, matched by shared clones. The chain is assembled from TRBV10-2 and TRBJ1-1; TRBD1 lines up with 7 middle nucleotides. The CDR3 amino acid sequence is: CASSPGDSGDTEAFF. Read as DNA, the sequence is TGCGCCAGCAGCCCCGGGGACAGTGGAGACACTGAAGCTTTCTTT.